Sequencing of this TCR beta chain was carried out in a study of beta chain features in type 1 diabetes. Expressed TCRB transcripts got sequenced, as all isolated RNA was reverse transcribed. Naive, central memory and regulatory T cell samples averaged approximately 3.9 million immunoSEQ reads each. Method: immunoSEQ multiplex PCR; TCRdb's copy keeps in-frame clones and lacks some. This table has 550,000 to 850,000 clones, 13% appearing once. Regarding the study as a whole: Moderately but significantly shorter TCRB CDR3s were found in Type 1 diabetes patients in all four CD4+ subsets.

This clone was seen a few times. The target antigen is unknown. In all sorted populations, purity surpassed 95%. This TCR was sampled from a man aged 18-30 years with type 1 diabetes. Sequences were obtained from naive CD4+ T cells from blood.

The CDR3 nucleotides are TGTGCCAGCAACCCAGGGGCCAATCAGCCCCAGCATTTT. This codes for CASNPGANQPQHF. The gene calls are TRBV2 and TRBJ1-5; D might be TRBD1 (6 bases). CDR1 SNHLY and CDR2 FYNNEI come from the germline V gene. V lost 7 bases, J lost 3 bases, and 10 bases lay in between. This CDR3 has 13 amino acids.